Sequencing of this TCR beta chain was carried out in a study of blood T cell repertoires in COVID-19. Study in general: Sample material is recorded as cDNA or gDNA derived from T cells, B-cell-depleted T cells, or PBMCs.

Only in-frame clones appear in the TCRdb table, and some are missing; sequencing was by immunoSEQ multiplex PCR. The sample records under 170,000 clones, approximately 83% being singletons. This receptor was obtained from a man between 65 and 85 years old with acute or convalescent COVID-19. The sample comprised peripheral blood.

CDR3 sequence: CASSQLQGASTEAFF. DNA for the CDR3: TGTGCCAGCAGTCAATTACAGGGGGCCAGCACTGAAGCTTTCTTT. V usage is TRBV27 and J usage is TRBJ1-1; the match to TRBD1 covers 9 bases. Per the germline V gene, CDR1 is MNHEY and CDR2 is SMNVEV (reference sequence). V lost 5 bases and J lost 4; bases outside the gene matches: 8. CDR3 size: 15 residues.